The 15 T cell receptor beta chains below were found in one sample sequenced in a study of blood T cell repertoires in COVID-19 (TCRdb year 2020). Library prep was done by the immunoSEQ multiplex PCR assay. This is the immuneACCESS table as TCRdb keeps it, with only in-frame sequences that have V and J called. A part of the clones is gone; compared with another copy, unresolved V genes explain less than half, and the rest is unexplained. This sample has about 140,000 clones in its table, and roughly 80% of those were observed once. Roughly 9% of the sample lies in the top ten. Sequenced: peripheral blood. The receptors shown here come from a woman of 80 years or more in a cohort sampled during active or convalescent COVID-19.

This chain links TRBV6-5 with TRBJ1-1, with 8 positions matching TRBD1. Germline V lookup: CDR1 MNHEY, CDR2 SVGAGI. This CDR3 spans 15 amino acids. V gave up 4 bases and J gave up 5 bases; unmatched junction bases: 9. The CDR3 protein is CASSSRTGRYTEAFF. The CDR3 DNA reads TGTGCCAGCAGTTCTCGGACAGGGAGGTATACTGAAGCTTTCTTT.

This chain uses TRBV7-8 with TRBJ2-7; D is possibly TRBD1 (5 bases). V lost 5 bases, J lost 4 bases, and 12 bases lay in between. There are 13 residues in the CDR3. The germline V gene has CDR1 SGHVS and CDR2 FQNEAQ. In DNA, the CDR3 is TGTGCCAGCAGCATCGGACATTATTACGAGCAGTACTTC. It encodes CASSIGHYYEQYF.

The chain employs TRBV7-9 and TRBJ1-4; D is unresolved. Per germline, CDR1 SEHNR and CDR2 FQNEAQ (reference sequence). The CDR3 loop spans 16 amino acids. The V and J ends lost 0 bases and 8 bases respectively, with 16 bases between them. The CDR3 DNA is TGTGCCAGCAGCTTAGCGCTGGGTCTCGGAGGAGAAAAACTGTTTTTT. Amino acids: CASSLALGLGGEKLFF.

The chain joins TRBV18 to TRBJ2-2, with D perhaps matching TRBD2 (6 bases). Deletions cut 11 bases from V and 6 bases from J, with 16 bases between. The CDR3 covers 13 residues. CDR1 and CDR2 (germline): KGHSH, LQKENI. CDR3 nucleotide sequence: TGTGCCTCCCAGGAGGGAGCGCCCGGGGAGCTGTTTTTT. Translation gives CASQEGAPGELFF.

V gene TRBV7-9 combines with J gene TRBJ1-5; D gene uncertain. Trimming removed 1 base from V and 5 bases from J, with 9 bases in between. This CDR3 is 14 amino acids long. Germline CDR1 SEHNR, CDR2 FQNEAQ (reference sequence). CDR3 protein: CASSLGSGHQPQHF. CDR3 DNA sequence: TGTGCCAGCAGCTTAGGTAGTGGGCATCAGCCCCAGCATTTT.

The chain is built from TRBV4-2 and TRBJ2-5; 12 bases map to TRBD2. With 4 bases clipped from V and 5 bases from J, the junction kept 5 bases outside the gene matches. This CDR3 is 15 amino acids long. CDR1 and CDR2 from the germline V gene are LGHNA and YNFKEQ. Written as DNA, the CDR3 is TGTGCCAGCAGCCGGCTAGCGGGGGGGCTTGAGACCCAGTACTTC. Encoded protein: CASSRLAGGLETQYF.

The chain has TRBV5-8 and TRBJ1-1; D gene ambiguous. The ends were cut back, 2 bases at V and 5 bases at J, with 16 bases in the middle. Germline-derived CDR1 and CDR2 are SGHTS and YDEGEE. The CDR3 is made up of 15 amino acids. The DNA of the CDR3 is TGTGCCAGCAGCTTCACGGGGTCAGAGAAGACTGAAGCTTTCTTT. Translated, it gives CASSFTGSEKTEAFF.

This clone occurred a few times. The chain uses TRBV28 and TRBJ2-5; 9 nucleotides align to TRBD2. This CDR3 is 16 amino acids long. J was trimmed by 5 bases and V by 5 bases; bases with no gene match: 12. In germline, CDR1 is MDHEN, CDR2 SYDVKM. The CDR3: CASSPRVSGGRETQYF. The CDR3, as DNA: TGTGCCAGCAGTCCCCGGGTTAGCGGGGGTAGGGAGACCCAGTACTTC.

CDR3 residues: CASSLFQRQNYGYTF. The CDR3 DNA sequence: TGTGCCAGCAGTTTATTCCAGAGACAGAACTATGGCTACACCTTC. The V and J genes are TRBV28 and TRBJ1-2; weak D call: TRBD1 (5 bases). Germline lookup yields CDR1 MDHEN and CDR2 SYDVKM. The CDR3 sequence is 15 residues long. V was pared by 1 base and J by 2 bases, with 11 bases between.

This chain connects TRBV7-3 to TRBJ2-7; tentative D call: TRBD1 (5 bases). V was clipped by 3 bases and J by 1 base, with 10 bases between them. This CDR3 is built from 14 residues. Per germline, CDR1 SGHTA and CDR2 FQGTGA. The CDR3 bases are TGTGCCAGCAGCTTTGGGGCAGCTTCCTACGAGCAGTACTTC. Its translation is CASSFGAASYEQYF.

The chain uses TRBV28 and TRBJ2-2, with D perhaps matching TRBD2 (5 bases). The CDR3 length is 14 residues. V was shortened by 10 bases and J by 0 bases, with 12 bases between the two germline ends. Germline-derived CDR1 and CDR2 are MDHEN and SYDVKM. CDR3 nucleotides: TGTGCCACCCGAGGAGGAGCGAACACCGGGGAGCTGTTTTTT. Encoded protein: CATRGGANTGELFF.

This clone turned up a few times. This sequence joins TRBV6-5 and TRBJ2-7, with 9 bases fitting TRBD1. CDR3 length: 15 amino acids. Germline V gene data show CDR1 as MNHEY and CDR2 as SVGAGI. The V gene end was trimmed by 0 bases and the J gene end by 5 bases; junction bases not matched to a gene: 5. The CDR3: CASSYSGTGLNEQYF. The CDR3 region has the DNA TGTGCCAGCAGTTACTCCGGGACAGGGTTGAACGAGCAGTACTTC.

The gene calls are TRBV9 and TRBJ2-3; TRBD2 aligns across 13 bases. The V gene's germline CDR1 is SGDLS and CDR2 YYNGEE. CDR3 length equals 20 residues. The junction had 17 bases not matched to a gene; V was cut back by 1 base and J by 6 bases. The CDR3 region has the DNA TGTGCCAGCAGCGTACTCTCCGGGACTAGCGGGGATGGGAGGTTCGATACGCAGTATTTT. It encodes CASSVLSGTSGDGRFDTQYF.

The V call is TRBV2, the J call TRBJ2-7, with D perhaps TRBD1 (6 bases). The CDR3 runs 14 residues. With 2 bases removed from V and 3 bases from J, the gap between germline ends came to 11 bases. From germline, CDR1 is SNHLY and CDR2 FYNNEI. CDR3 in amino acids: CASSEQAGDYEQYF. The CDR3 nucleotides read TGTGCCAGCAGTGAACAGGCAGGGGACTACGAGCAGTACTTC.

This clone came up a few times. The chain recombines TRBV29-1 with TRBJ2-7; D possibly corresponds to TRBD2 (5 bases). V lost 8 bases and J lost 0, with 11 bases in between. This CDR3 region has 12 residues. Germline lookup yields CDR1 SQVTM and CDR2 ANQGSEA. For the CDR3, the DNA is TGCAGCTTCCGACGGGACTCCTACGAGCAGTACTTC. Residues: CSFRRDSYEQYF.